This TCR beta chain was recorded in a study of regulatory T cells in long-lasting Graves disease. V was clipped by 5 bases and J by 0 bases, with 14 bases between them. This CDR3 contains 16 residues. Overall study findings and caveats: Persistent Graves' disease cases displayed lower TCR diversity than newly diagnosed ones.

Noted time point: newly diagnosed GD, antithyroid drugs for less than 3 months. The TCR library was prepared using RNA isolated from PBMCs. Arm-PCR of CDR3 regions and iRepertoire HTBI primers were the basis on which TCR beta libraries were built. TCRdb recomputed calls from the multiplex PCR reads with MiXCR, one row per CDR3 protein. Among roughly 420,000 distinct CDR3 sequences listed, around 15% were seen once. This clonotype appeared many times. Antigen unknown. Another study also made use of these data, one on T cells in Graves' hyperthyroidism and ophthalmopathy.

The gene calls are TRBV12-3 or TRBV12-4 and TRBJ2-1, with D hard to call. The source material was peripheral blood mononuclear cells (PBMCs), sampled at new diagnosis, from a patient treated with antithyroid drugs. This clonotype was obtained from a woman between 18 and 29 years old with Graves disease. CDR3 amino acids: CASSPWATSSYNEQFF. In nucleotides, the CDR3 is TGTGCCAGCAGTCCATGGGCCACGAGCTCCTACAATGAGCAGTTCTTC.